This entry is about one T cell receptor beta chain. The source of the sample is a study of cytomegalovirus exposure and HLA in healthy donors. V dropped 6 bases and J dropped 5; count of bases not matched to a gene: 8. The CDR3 is 15 residues long. Germline CDR1 is SGDLS and CDR2 is YYNGEE. Primers: 60 Vbeta forward and 13 Jbeta reverse. Here immunoSEQ multiplex PCR was the method, and the copy in TCRdb shows in-frame clones only, minus some. The table records around 140,000 clones, about 70% of them present only once. The sequence was obtained from a woman aged 55-69 years in good health and CMV-seropositive. The chain links TRBV9 to TRBJ2-2; 9 positions agree with TRBD2. Sequencing was carried out using PBMCs. CDR3 protein: CASTPVAGVTGELFF. The DNA of the CDR3 is TGTGCCAGCACCCCCGTAGCGGGAGTTACCGGGGAGCTGTTTTTT. The variable domain in full, with the rest retrieved from reference TRBV9 and TRBJ2-2, is DSGVTQTPKHLITATGQRVTLRCSPRSGDLSVYWYQQSLDQGLQFLIQYYNGEERAKGNILERFSAQQFPDLHSELNLSSLELGDSALYFCASTPVAGVTGELFFGEGSRLTVL.